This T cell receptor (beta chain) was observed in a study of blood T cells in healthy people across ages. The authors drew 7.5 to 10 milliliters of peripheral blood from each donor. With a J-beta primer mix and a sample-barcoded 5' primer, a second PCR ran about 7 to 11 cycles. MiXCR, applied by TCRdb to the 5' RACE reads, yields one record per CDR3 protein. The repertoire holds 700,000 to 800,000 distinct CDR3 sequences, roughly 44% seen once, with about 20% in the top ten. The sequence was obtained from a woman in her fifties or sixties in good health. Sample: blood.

This CDR3 is CASSYQGQGADNSPLHF. The CDR3 DNA reads as TGTGCCAGCAGTTATCAAGGACAGGGGGCGGATAATTCACCCCTCCACTTT. This chain uses TRBV6-5 with TRBJ1-6; 11 bases are shared with TRBD1. Germline trimming cut 3 bases from V and 5 bases from J; bases unmatched to any gene: 6. CDR1 is MNHEY, CDR2 SVGAGI, per germline. This CDR3 region has 17 residues.